This entry describes one T cell receptor (beta chain). Its antigen remains undetermined. Base qualities were left out, and no much larger clone turns up one base away. The source of the sample is a study of OX40 agonist ivuxolimab in advanced cancers. Notes on the research overall: Ivuxolimab was an agonistic, fully human IgG2 monoclonal antibody directed against OX40 (CD134), a costimulatory receptor. Intravenous ivuxolimab was administered to patients every 2 weeks at six dose levels: 0.01, 0.1, 0.3, 1.5, 3 and 10 mg/kg. Of the 50 to 55 dose-escalation patients, hepatocellular carcinoma was present in approximately 20, melanoma in around 15, renal cell carcinoma in 9 and head and neck cancer in 9. A male proportion of about 79% and a mean age of approximately 55 years, ranging from roughly 23 to 79, were recorded for the dose-escalation cohort. Patients were allowed to have had prior anti-PD-1, anti-PD-L1 or anti-CTLA-4 therapy, and around two fifths of the dose-escalation patients had been treated with checkpoint inhibitors. Three dose-escalation patients achieved partial responses, one with hepatocellular carcinoma and two with cutaneous melanoma. Peripheral TCRbeta sequencing aimed to test whether ivuxolimab altered TCR sequence diversity and caused clonal T-cell expansion. The paper describes the monotherapy dose-escalation part (N of about 57 patients) of the phase I trial of ivuxolimab.

Here is what the overall study found, with its caveats: Clonal expansion of both CD4+ and CD8+ blood T cells was observed from baseline to week 6 at doses 0.1 to 3.0 mg/kg. Which antigens the clonally expanded peripheral T cells were specific for was not determined. In the 0.1-3.0 mg/kg groups, partial responders were among the patients with the lowest normalized peripheral clonal expansion, particularly in CD8+ T cells. Low levels of normalized T-cell clonal expansion were also shown by some nonresponding patients. On average, CD8+ T cells showed more expanded clones than CD4+ T cells after ivuxolimab.

Patients with autoimmune disease history or receiving systemic immunosuppression were excluded from the trial. Peripheral blood for TCR sequencing was collected from all dose cohorts at baseline, on cycle 4 day 1, and on cycle 7 day 1. The samples were drawn from a first-in-human, open-label, multicenter phase I dose-escalation trial of ivuxolimab. Adults with locally advanced or metastatic melanoma, renal cell, hepatocellular, or head and neck squamous cell carcinoma were enrolled in the trial. Before TCR sequencing, CD4+ T cells and CD8+ T cells from peripheral blood were sorted into separate populations. For sequencing of the TCRbeta CDR3 region, genomic DNA was extracted from the sorted cells. The immunoSEQ Assay was used to sequence the TCRbeta CDR3 regions. TCRdb provides this immuneACCESS table in a form limited to in-frame rearrangements. Some clones are lacking; in checked studies, under half of them reflect an unresolved V gene, and why the rest are absent is not known. Present in this sample are fewer than 55,000 clones, around 87% of which were seen just once. Of the sample, around 1.8% is held by the ten largest clones.

The material sequenced was CD4+ or CD8+ T cells sorted from blood, taken in a trial of the OX40 agonist ivuxolimab. This clonotype was sampled from an adult with an advanced solid tumor such as melanoma, head and neck, liver or kidney cancer.

The CDR3 sequence is CASSHPGTGYNEQFF. The DNA sequence reads TGTGCCAGCAGCCACCCCGGGACAGGCTACAATGAGCAGTTCTTC. In this chain, TRBV7-9 is recombined with TRBJ2-1, and TRBD1 aligns with 8 junction nucleotides. Trimming takes 5 bases off V and 3 bases off J; junction bases not matched to a gene: 6. According to the germline V gene (reference sequence), CDR1 reads SEHNR and CDR2 reads FQNEAQ. The CDR3 runs 15 amino acids, cysteine and phenylalanine included. Only the CDR3 part of the read is kept: 45 bases, read in frame from the first base.